These T cell receptor beta chains were read from a single sample in a study of blood T cells in healthy people across ages. From the 5' RACE reads, TCRdb called clonotypes with MiXCR, one entry per CDR3 protein. The table lists some 1,800,000 distinct CDR3 sequences, 30% to 40% of them singletons. Sequenced: blood. These receptors all stem from a human donor in good health. CDR3s include the opening cysteine and the closing phenylalanine or tryptophan. D genes are given only for firm matches. Size is stated for part of the rows, as once, few or many counts, or as a class when the clone is expanded.

J	D	size	V	DNA	CDR3
TRBJ1-1	NA	NA	TRBV6-6	TGTGCCAGCAGCCAGCAGGGGCACACTGAAGCTTTCTTT	CASSQQGHTEAFF
TRBJ2-7	NA	many	TRBV7-9	TGTGCCAGCAGCTTAAGTGGACAGTCCTACGAGCAGTACTTC	CASSLSGQSYEQYF
TRBJ2-3	NA	NA	TRBV20-1	TGCAGTGCTAGTAGGGCTTGGGCAGATACGCAGTATTTT	CSASRAWADTQYF
TRBJ1-2	NA	NA	TRBV4-3	TGCGCCAGCAGCCAACTTTCCTCTTGGACAGCTTACTCCTACACCTTC	CASSQLSSWTAYSYTF
TRBJ2-3	TRBD2	NA	TRBV28	TGTGCCAGCAGTTTACCTAGCGGTTACCCGGATACGCAGTATTTT	CASSLPSGYPDTQYF
TRBJ2-5	NA	few	TRBV7-7	TGTGCTAGCAGCTTTATGGCCGGGGAGACCCAGTACTTC	CASSFMAGETQYF
TRBJ2-6	NA	NA	TRBV12-3/TRBV12-4	TGTGCCAGCAGTTTAGAGGGTTATGGGGCCAACGTCCTGACTTTC	CASSLEGYGANVLTF
TRBJ1-4	NA	NA	TRBV15	TGTGCCACCAGCAGAGCTCCCTCGGAAAAACTGTTTTTT	CATSRAPSEKLFF
TRBJ2-7	TRBD1	NA	TRBV5-1	TGCGCCAGCAGTGTCGGGACAGGGTACTACGAGCAGTACTTC	CASSVGTGYYEQYF
TRBJ2-7	TRBD2	many	TRBV29-1	TGCAGCGTTGCGGGAGCGGGGGACTACGAGCAGTACTTC	CSVAGAGDYEQYF
TRBJ1-2	NA	few	TRBV5-8	TGTGCCAGCAGTTGGATCAGGGTGTCTGGCTACACCTTC	CASSWIRVSGYTF
TRBJ1-6	TRBD1	few	TRBV25-1	TGTGCCAGCCCGGGGACAGGGGGTCCTTCACCCCTCCACTTT	CASPGTGGPSPLHF
TRBJ2-7	NA	NA	TRBV7-9	TGTGCCAGCAGCCCTGGAGGACTCCTAGACGGGGAGCAGTACTTC	CASSPGGLLDGEQYF
TRBJ2-3	TRBD2	many	TRBV4-3	TGCGCCAGCAGCCAAGTTCTGTTAGCGGGGGGGCAAGATACGCAGTATTTT	CASSQVLLAGGQDTQYF
TRBJ2-1	NA	NA	TRBV11-3	TGTGCCAGCAGCTTAGAAGCCAGGGGGGCCTACAATGAGCAGTTCTTC	CASSLEARGAYNEQFF
TRBJ1-6	TRBD1	few	TRBV5-6	TGTGCCAGCAGACCGACAGGGAGGGATTCACCCCTCCACTTT	CASRPTGRDSPLHF
TRBJ1-1	NA	NA	TRBV20-1	TGCAGTGCTCCACAGGGCCGCAACGAAGCTTTCTTT	CSAPQGRNEAFF
TRBJ2-1	NA	NA	TRBV7-2	TGTGCCAGCAGCCTAGAGAGAGAAGCAGTTAAGCAGTTCTTC	CASSLEREAVKQFF
TRBJ1-5	NA	NA	TRBV4-3	TGCGCCAGCAGCCCCAGATGGCAGGGGAAATATCAGCCCCAGCATTTT	CASSPRWQGKYQPQHF
TRBJ2-7	NA	NA	TRBV27	TGTGCCAGCAGTTTTTTTGCAGGGACCTACGAGCAGTACTTC	CASSFFAGTYEQYF
TRBJ2-3	NA	few	TRBV7-2	TGTGCCAGCAGCTCCTACCTAGTGGGATCAGATACGCAGTATTTT	CASSSYLVGSDTQYF
TRBJ2-3	TRBD1	NA	TRBV20-1	TGCAGTGCTCGGGACAGCCGCAGCACAGATACGCAGTATTTT	CSARDSRSTDTQYF
TRBJ2-7	NA	NA	TRBV15	TGTGTCACCAGCAGAGGAGGCAGCACCTACGAGCAGTACTTC	CVTSRGGSTYEQYF
TRBJ1-6	NA	NA	TRBV12-3/TRBV12-4	TGTGCCAGCAGGGCAAATCTTTCACCCCTCCACTTT	CASRANLSPLHF
TRBJ1-1	NA	NA	TRBV20-1	TGCAGTACCACGACCGCACTCTCTACTGAAGCTTTCTTT	CSTTTALSTEAFF
TRBJ1-2	TRBD1	NA	TRBV20-1	TGCAGCCCGTACGCAGGGGGGGCTAACTATGGCTACACCTTC	CSPYAGGANYGYTF
TRBJ2-1	TRBD2	NA	TRBV9	TGTGCCAGCAGCGTGCAACTAGCGGGGACGCTCGGGGACAATGAGCAGTTCTTC	CASSVQLAGTLGDNEQFF
TRBJ2-1	TRBD2	NA	TRBV6-2/TRBV6-3	TGTGCCACCGGCACTAGCGGGGGATACAATGAGCAGTTCTTC	CATGTSGGYNEQFF
TRBJ2-1	TRBD1	few	TRBV12-3/TRBV12-4	TGTGCCAGCAGTTTAGGGACAGGGCCCAATGAGCAGTTCTTC	CASSLGTGPNEQFF
TRBJ2-5	TRBD1	NA	TRBV5-1	TGCGCCAGCAGCATGGAACAGGGGGCAGGAGAGACCCAGTACTTC	CASSMEQGAGETQYF
TRBJ2-1	NA	once	TRBV6-2/TRBV6-3	TGTGCCAGCAGTTACAAAGCGATTACCTACAATGAGCAGTTCTTC	CASSYKAITYNEQFF
TRBJ2-1	TRBD1	few	TRBV7-3	TGTGCCAGCAGCTTAAGCCAGGGGGTCGCCTACAATGAGCAGTTCTTC	CASSLSQGVAYNEQFF
TRBJ2-5	NA	many	TRBV6-2/TRBV6-3	TGTGCCAGCAGTTATGTCGGGGTACAAGAGACCCAGTACTTC	CASSYVGVQETQYF
TRBJ2-3	NA	NA	TRBV29-1	TGCAGCGTCTCTACCGCAGATACGCAGTATTTT	CSVSTADTQYF
TRBJ1-6	NA	NA	TRBV2	TGTGCCAGCAGTGAAAGGCAGGGTATCGCGGCCTCACCCCTCCACTTT	CASSERQGIAASPLHF
TRBJ2-7	TRBD1	NA	TRBV29-1	TGCAGCGTTGCAGGGACAGCAGCCTACGAGCAGTACTTC	CSVAGTAAYEQYF